This T cell receptor (beta chain) was identified during a study of shared clonotypes between healthy human individuals. Study-wide points: Around 5% of naive CD4 clonotypes were common to several donors. Donor clonotype sharing was expected to depend on sequencing depth.

Clones were read by immunoSEQ multiplex PCR, and TCRdb kept only the in-frame ones, dropping some. Of roughly 2,500,000 clones listed, over 85% are singletons. Concerning this clone: The antigen is unknown. Other nucleotide sequences from this sample produce the same CDR3.

Germline V gene data show CDR1 as SGHNT and CDR2 as YYREEE (reference sequence). This CDR3 has 11 residues. The V end was cut by 4 bases, the J end by 3 bases, with 4 bases between. This clonotype originated in a man aged 18 to 29 in good health. Some clones in this sample may be carry-over from other donors' samples. Sequences were obtained from naive CD4+ T cells from PBMCs. Subset denoted: CD45RA+ positively selected. The V call is TRBV5-4, the J call TRBJ2-5; D gene unclear. In nucleotides, the CDR3 is TGTGCCAGCAGCGCGGAAGAGACCCAGTACTTC. Its protein is CASSAEETQYF.